The 6 T cell receptor beta chains in this list originate from one sample, sequenced in a study of identical twins (dated by TCRdb to 2016 to 2017). Receptors were amplified or captured by 5' RACE. The sample was run on an Illumina HiSeq 2000. TCRdb ran its own pipeline on the public reads, namely fastp trimming at Q25 and MiXCR clone calling, and kept in-frame beta chains. When rows share a CDR3 protein, they turn into one entry using the most common DNA and genes. This sample gives 1,800,000 or so distinct CDR3 sequences in total; about 32% of them show up just once. Under 0.35% of the sample is in the top ten clones. The material sequenced was cord blood. These TCRs come from a newborn girl in good health.

V and J are TRBV10-3 and TRBJ1-1, with TRBD1 matching over 8 bases. V was clipped by 6 bases and J by 4 bases; unmatched bases: 10. From germline, CDR1 is ENHRY and CDR2 SYGVKD. The CDR3 runs to 15 residues. CDR3 bases: TGTGCCATCAGGGGCGGACAGGGTCGGCTCACTGAAGCTTTCTTT. It translates to CAIRGGQGRLTEAFF.

About this clonotype itself: It may be a read error: a sequence one base away is much more abundant. The rearrangement links TRBV20-1 to TRBJ2-4, with D perhaps TRBD2 (6 bases). The J call could be wrong; TRBJ2-7 is a better fit for the DNA end. The CDR3 has 15 amino acids. Germline V CDR1 and CDR2: DFQATT, SNEGSKA (reference sequence). The CDR3 is CNARAAGTPVYEQYF. Written as DNA, the CDR3 is TGCAATGCTAGAGCCGCCGGGACTCCAGTCTACGAGCAGTACTTC.

This chain links TRBV7-9 with TRBJ2-2; tentatively, D is TRBD1 (5 bases). CDR3 length: 15 residues. The germline V gene has CDR1 SEHNR and CDR2 FQNEAQ (reference sequence). Trimming pared 4 bases from V and 6 bases from J, leaving 15 bases between. The CDR3 DNA follows: TGTGCCAGCAGCTCCTATAGACAGTTGTCCGGGGAGCTGTTTTTT. This gives the protein CASSSYRQLSGELFF.

A few counts support this clonotype. V is TRBV5-1 and J is TRBJ2-7; TRBD2 matches 11 bases. Germline CDR1 is SGHRS and CDR2 is YFSETQ. The CDR3 is 15 amino acids. V lost 4 bases to trimming and J lost 2 bases; unmatched junction nucleotides: 5. CDR3 sequence reads: CASSALAGGTYEQYF. DNA of the CDR3: TGCGCCAGCAGCGCCCTAGCGGGAGGTACCTACGAGCAGTACTTC.

This clonotype was counted a single time. The junction departs from germline at one end; a sequencing error may be responsible. V gene TRBV5-1 combines with J gene TRBJ1-2, with a tentative D call TRBD1 (6 bases). CDR1 is SGHRS, CDR2 YFSETQ, per germline. The length of the CDR3 is 16 residues. CDR3: CASSLRGNRQPYGYTF. DNA for the CDR3: TGCGCCAGTAGCTTGAGGGGGAACAGGCAGCCCTATGGCTACACCTTC. Full variable domain (missing parts from reference TRBV5-1 and TRBJ1-2): KAGVTQTPRYLIKTRGQQVTLSCSPISGHRSVSWYQQTPGQGLQFLFEYFSETQRNKGNFPGRFSGRQFSNSRSEMNVSTLELGDSALYLCASSLRGNRQPYGYTFGSGTRLTVV.

This sequence joins TRBV20-1 and TRBJ2-7; a weak D match, TRBD1 (6 bases). Trimming shortened V by 5 bases and J by 7 bases, and 18 bases separated the two germline ends. There are 13 residues in the CDR3. CDR1 and CDR2 (germline): DFQATT, SNEGSKA (reference sequence). DNA for the CDR3: TGCAGTGCTTCATACGGGACACGAGGGGAGCAGTACTTC. Amino acid sequence: CSASYGTRGEQYF.